This T cell receptor beta chain was identified in a study of T-cell reconstitution after alpha-beta-depleted transplantation in children. Points from the study as a whole: Several hundred rapidly expanded clones from non-depleted graft cells reportedly supplied alpha-beta T cells about two months post-transplant. T-cell numbers and diversity, one year after transplant, stemmed largely from T cells that were newly produced. Surviving recipient cells, namely T cells and thymic progenitors, were the source of high day-60 TCRbeta diversity in some patients.

Unique molecular identifiers were incorporated during preparation of the TCRbeta library. TCRdb used MiXCR to reprocess the PCR reads, holding one entry per CDR3 protein. The data show roughly 76,000 distinct CDR3 sequences, with around 9.9% seen just once and under 15% held by the top ten. Points on this clonotype: What it binds is unknown.

The length of the CDR3 is 14 residues. Trimming took off 8 bases at V and 5 bases at J, with 15 bases between the two ends. Germline V gives CDR1 KGHDR, CDR2 SFDVKD. The chain has TRBV24-1 and TRBJ2-1, with D possibly being TRBD2 (5 bases). The source of this sequence is a boy younger than 18 with acute myeloid leukemia, due to receive a stem cell transplant. Specimen: PBMCs, collected before TCRalphabeta/CD19-depleted stem cell transplant. The CDR3 loop reads CATKTETGNNEQFF. DNA of the CDR3: TGTGCCACCAAGACGGAGACGGGGAACAATGAGCAGTTCTTC.